The rows below give T cell receptor beta chains drawn from one sample of a study of T cell responses to AZD1222 COVID-19 vaccine. Only in-frame clones appear in the TCRdb table, and some are missing; sequencing was by immunoSEQ multiplex PCR. The data hold 110,000 to 150,000 clones, with around 93% observed a single time. The starting material was peripheral blood, obtained 28 days after the second AZD1222 dose. The receptor set was obtained from an adult who received the AZD1222 COVID-19 vaccine. Each CDR3 is given with its conserved first and last residue. D genes are given only for firm matches. The size entry is marked missing in some rows and otherwise reads once, few, many or a size class.

clone_size | j_call | v_call | d_call | cdr3_aa | cdr3_nt
. | TRBJ2-2 | TRBV30 | . | CAWSVMRATGELFF | TGTGCCTGGAGTGTAATGAGGGCCACCGGGGAGCTGTTTTTT
. | TRBJ1-5 | TRBV12-3/TRBV12-4 | . | CASSSGRAQHF | TGTGCCAGCAGCTCAGGGCGGGCCCAGCATTTT
. | TRBJ2-7 | TRBV27 | TRBD1 | CASSLSIGDRLDEQYF | TGTGCCAGCAGTTTATCTATTGGGGACAGGTTGGACGAGCAGTACTTC
. | TRBJ1-3 | TRBV28 | TRBD1 | CASSDRGSGNTIYF | TGTGCCAGCAGTGACAGGGGATCTGGAAACACCATATATTTT
. | TRBJ2-7 | TRBV5-6 | TRBD2 | CASSLRLAGAYEQYF | TGTGCCAGCAGCTTAAGACTAGCGGGAGCCTACGAGCAGTACTTC
. | TRBJ1-2 | TRBV7-8 | . | CASSPSVKGHGYTF | TGTGCCAGCAGCCCAAGCGTAAAGGGCCATGGCTACACCTTC
. | TRBJ2-2 | TRBV3-1/TRBV3-2 | TRBD1 | CASSPGQVNTGELFF | TGTGCCAGCAGCCCCGGACAGGTCAACACCGGGGAGCTGTTTTTT
. | TRBJ2-1 | TRBV7-3 | TRBD2 | CASSLIGSAGKGEQFF | TGTGCCAGCAGCTTAATAGGCTCAGCGGGGAAGGGAGAGCAGTTCTTC
. | TRBJ2-2 | TRBV5-4 | TRBD1 | CASSQDRGKGELFF | TGTGCCAGCAGCCAGGACAGGGGGAAGGGGGAGCTGTTTTTT
. | TRBJ1-2 | TRBV30 | . | CASERGPPRYTF | TGTGCCTCAGAGCGGGGCCCCCCTCGCTACACCTTC
. | TRBJ1-5 | TRBV4-1 | . | CASSQDIDQPQHF | TGCGCCAGCAGCCAAGATATTGATCAGCCCCAGCATTTT
once | TRBJ1-2 | TRBV2 | . | CASSDRGGYTF | TGTGCCAGCAGTGACAGGGGTGGCTACACCTTC
once | TRBJ1-6 | TRBV28 | . | CASSPNAGTLASPLHF | TGTGCCAGCAGTCCCAACGCCGGGACCCTAGCCTCACCCCTCCACTTT
. | TRBJ2-1 | TRBV4-1 | TRBD2 | CASSFTGTSGINEQFF | TGCGCCAGCAGCTTTACCGGGACTAGCGGGATAAATGAGCAGTTCTTC
. | TRBJ2-7 | TRBV5-6 | . | CASMRPGAGYEQYF | TGTGCCAGCATGCGACCGGGGGCAGGCTACGAGCAGTACTTC
. | TRBJ2-2 | TRBV3-1/TRBV3-2 | . | CASSQFGELFF | TGTGCCAGCAGCCAATTCGGGGAGCTGTTTTTT
. | TRBJ2-1 | TRBV27 | TRBD1 | CASIPLGQGDPEQFF | TGTGCCAGCATCCCTCTCGGACAGGGTGATCCTGAGCAGTTCTTC
. | TRBJ2-3 | TRBV6-5 | TRBD2 | CASSYSGGRATDTQYF | TGTGCCAGCAGTTACTCAGGCGGGAGGGCTACAGATACGCAGTATTTT
. | TRBJ1-2 | TRBV27 | TRBD1 | CASSLAGTGYYGYTF | TGTGCCAGCAGTTTAGCTGGGACAGGGTATTATGGCTACACCTTC
once | TRBJ1-3 | TRBV29-1 | . | CSSGNSGNTIYF | TGCAGCTCCGGGAACTCTGGAAACACCATATATTTT
once | TRBJ1-2 | TRBV6-5 | . | CASSLRGTPGYTF | TGTGCCAGCAGCCTCCGGGGGACGCCAGGCTACACCTTC
. | TRBJ1-1 | TRBV6-6 | . | CASSYSVRDTEAFF | TGTGCCAGCAGTTACTCAGTCAGGGACACTGAAGCTTTCTTT
. | TRBJ1-3 | TRBV7-2 | . | CASSFTGTGGNTIYF | TGTGCCAGCAGCTTTACAGGGACCGGTGGAAACACCATATATTTT
. | TRBJ2-7 | TRBV6-6 | TRBD1 | CASSSTSTGPSYEQYF | TGTGCCAGCAGTTCTACTTCGACAGGGCCCTCCTACGAGCAGTACTTC
. | TRBJ2-3 | TRBV27 | . | CASSYLSRSTDTQYF | TGTGCCAGCAGTTACCTCTCAAGGAGCACAGATACGCAGTATTTT
medium-sized | TRBJ2-7 | TRBV21-1 | . | CASSDRDRGTGEQYF | TGTGCCAGCAGCGACCGGGACAGGGGGACGGGAGAGCAGTACTTC
. | TRBJ2-1 | TRBV7-6 | TRBD2 | CASSLVTAGGANEQFF | TGTGCCAGCAGCTTAGTAACGGCGGGAGGCGCCAATGAGCAGTTCTTC
. | TRBJ2-7 | TRBV28 | . | CASSPREISQYF | TGTGCCAGCAGTCCCCGCGAGATCTCGCAGTACTTC
. | TRBJ2-1 | TRBV10-3 | TRBD2 | CAITNGLAGGESYGEQFF | TGTGCCATCACTAATGGCCTAGCGGGAGGAGAGTCGTATGGTGAGCAGTTCTTC
. | TRBJ2-3 | TRBV7-2 | TRBD2 | CASSPGGGSTDTQYF | TGTGCCAGCAGCCCCGGGGGGGGTAGCACAGATACGCAGTATTTT
. | TRBJ2-1 | TRBV5-1 | . | CASSLFQGTDNEQFF | TGCGCCAGCAGCTTGTTCCAGGGAACGGACAATGAGCAGTTCTTC
few | TRBJ2-7 | TRBV19 | . | CASSIDGKGSVEQYF | TGTGCCAGTAGTATAGATGGGAAGGGATCCGTCGAGCAGTACTTC
once | TRBJ1-6 | TRBV10-3 | TRBD1 | CASGGTGVNSPLHF | TGTGCCAGCGGGGGGACAGGGGTCAATTCACCCCTCCACTTT
. | TRBJ1-5 | TRBV6-4 | . | CASRLLGRGNCNQPQHF | TGTGCCAGCAGGCTTCTGGGGAGGGGCAACTGCAATCAGCCCCAGCATTTT
. | TRBJ2-7 | TRBV20-1 | . | CSARGPGEQYF | TGCAGTGCTAGAGGACCCGGGGAGCAGTACTTC
. | TRBJ2-7 | TRBV28 | . | CASSLGSGYEQYF | TGTGCCAGCAGTTTAGGCAGTGGGTACGAGCAGTACTTC
. | TRBJ1-2 | TRBV5-8 | . | CASSFPGRGYTF | TGTGCCAGCAGCTTTCCCGGGCGGGGCTACACCTTC
. | TRBJ2-2 | TRBV18 | TRBD2 | CASSPASLAGGPRNTGELFF | TGTGCCAGCTCACCCGCCTCACTAGCGGGAGGGCCAAGGAACACCGGGGAGCTGTTTTTT
. | TRBJ1-6 | TRBV11-2 | . | CASSLGRDNSPLHF | TGTGCCAGCAGCTTAGGACGGGATAATTCACCCCTCCACTTT
. | TRBJ2-7 | TRBV6-1 | . | CASSEEGGTASYEQYF | TGTGCCAGCAGTGAAGAGGGCGGGACAGCTAGCTACGAGCAGTACTTC
. | TRBJ2-1 | TRBV6-1 | . | CASSERQVPSYNEQFF | TGTGCCAGCAGTGAAAGGCAGGTTCCCTCCTACAATGAGCAGTTCTTC
. | TRBJ2-2 | TRBV3-1/TRBV3-2 | . | CASSPSYGELFF | TGTGCCAGCAGCCCGTCGTACGGGGAGCTGTTTTTT
. | TRBJ1-4 | TRBV11-2 | . | CASTPDRIGEKLFF | TGTGCCAGCACCCCCGACAGGATTGGTGAAAAACTGTTTTTT
. | TRBJ2-7 | TRBV27 | . | CASTGTNSYEQYF | TGTGCCAGCACGGGGACAAACTCCTACGAGCAGTACTTC
. | TRBJ1-1 | TRBV20-1 | . | CSARETAEAFF | TGCAGTGCTAGGGAGACAGCTGAAGCTTTCTTT
once | TRBJ1-4 | TRBV28 | . | CASSGGRLTEKLFF | TGTGCCAGCAGTGGGGGACGGTTGACAGAAAAACTGTTTTTT
. | TRBJ2-7 | TRBV27 | . | CASSSSTGRGEQYF | TGTGCCAGCAGTTCATCCACAGGGAGAGGCGAGCAGTACTTC
. | TRBJ1-2 | TRBV29-1 | . | CSVSGTHYGYTF | TGCAGCGTCTCCGGGACACACTATGGCTACACCTTC
. | TRBJ1-1 | TRBV20-1 | . | CSARRLEAFF | TGCAGTGCTAGGAGACTTGAAGCTTTCTTT
once | TRBJ2-7 | TRBV6-2/TRBV6-3 | TRBD2 | CASSTSGQVYEQYF | TGTGCCAGCAGTACTAGCGGGCAAGTTTACGAGCAGTACTTC
. | TRBJ1-1 | TRBV9 | . | CASSPTAAANTEAFF | TGTGCCAGCAGCCCCACGGCAGCAGCGAACACTGAAGCTTTCTTT
. | TRBJ1-5 | TRBV19 | . | CASRRAVSNQPQHF | TGTGCCAGTAGACGAGCGGTTAGCAATCAGCCCCAGCATTTT
. | TRBJ2-1 | TRBV10-3 | . | CATADDRGNEQFF | TGTGCCACCGCCGACGATAGGGGGAATGAGCAGTTCTTC